This entry describes one T cell receptor beta chain. Clones were read by immunoSEQ multiplex PCR, and TCRdb kept only the in-frame ones, dropping some. The data hold about 30,000 clones, with approximately 75% observed a single time. The data are from a study of early stage breast cancer tumors. This receptor was identified in a person in their fifties with breast cancer. The sequencing input was blood.

The DNA of the CDR3 is TGCGCCAGCAGTCAATCGAGGGGAGGGAACTATGGCTACACCTTC. This gives the protein CASSQSRGGNYGYTF. This sequence joins TRBV23-1 and TRBJ1-2; perhaps TRBD1 as D (5 bases). TRBV23-1 is given ORF status, its function remaining uncertain. V was cut by 0 bases and J by 2 bases, with 10 bases left in between. CDR3 size: 15 residues.